This TCR beta chain was identified during a study of blood T cell repertoires in COVID-19 (TCRdb year 2020). Study-level background: Collaborator samples came from the United States, Italy and Spain and covered acute and convalescent phases of COVID-19. The samples were drawn from the first 160 participants of the ongoing ImmuneRACE study and from some 1,300 subjects provided by 6 global collaborators. HLA class I and class II types, where available, came from metadata supplied by the sample provider rather than from assay-based typing. The prospective study material was composed of cDNA or gDNA derived from T cells, B-cell-depleted T cells, or PBMCs. The dataset comprised deeply sampled blood TCRbeta repertoires from subjects exposed to, actively infected with, or recovered from COVID-19. The repertoires were made available in a free public database intended to serve as a resource for research on the immune response to SARS-CoV-2. A de-identified subject ID, COVID-19 status, age in years and sex were almost always included in the sample metadata. General findings and caveats noted by the study authors: Clinical and demographic metadata were provided uncurated, with the amount varying by source and participant.

One collaborating source in Seattle enrolled patients while the patients were actively infected and followed the patients over time throughout the course of disease. Whole blood was collected in K2EDTA tubes by collaborating institutions according to the institutions' own protocols. For TCRbeta analysis, collaborators shipped samples in one of three forms: frozen whole blood, isolated PBMCs, or DNA extracted from either of those sample types. TCRbeta CDR3 regions were amplified from genomic DNA using the immunoSEQ Assay, a bias-controlled multiplex PCR. The paper's data handling went like this. The number of nucleated cells in each sample was estimated by amplification of reference gene primers within the assay. Sequence reads were collapsed and filtered to measure the absolute abundance of every unique TCRbeta CDR3 rearrangement. For each sample, productive Simpson clonality was calculated as the square root of Simpson's diversity index over productive rearrangements. This is the immuneACCESS table as TCRdb keeps it, with only in-frame sequences that have V and J called. A part of the clones is gone; compared with another copy, unresolved V genes explain less than half, and the rest is unexplained. D and trimming come from the DNA, and the V and J calls and clone size come from that table. This sample gives some 300,000 clones in total; roughly 90% of them show up just once. The ten largest account for around 1% of the sample.

On this clone: No antigen is known for it. No qualities accompany the bases; no much larger clone lies one base away.

This TCR was sampled from a woman in her thirties or forties with COVID-19, enrolled during active disease. Sequencing was performed on peripheral blood.

The CDR3 here reads CAKGTVTDTQYF. The bases read TGTGCCAAGGGGACAGTCACAGATACGCAGTATTTT. The chain uses TRBV7-9 and TRBJ2-3, and TRBD1 matches 7 of the central bases. The CDR3 has 12 amino acids, counting the end cysteine and phenylalanine. The read is trimmed to its CDR3 DNA, 36 bases read in frame from base 1. In the germline V gene (reference sequence), CDR1 corresponds to SEHNR and CDR2 to FQNEAQ. The germline V and J ends show losses of 10 bases and 2 bases respectively, and no gene match explains 3 bases of the junction. The reference TRBV7-9 and TRBJ2-3 proteins fill in what lies around the CDR3, so the full variable domain reads DTGVSQNPRHKITKRGQNVTFRCDPISEHNRLYWYRQTLGQGPEFLTYFQNEAQLEKSRLLSDRFSAERPKGSFSTLEIQRTEQGDSAMYLCAKGTVTDTQYFGPGTRLTVL.